This T cell receptor beta chain was identified during a study of molecular identifiers for immune sequencing clone quantification. At the level of the study: Within a replicate experiment, RNA obtained from either 20,000 or 100,000 naive CD8 cells was divided into five aliquots, and four of those aliquots were then sequenced.

Construction of naive CD8 libraries employed about 18,000 to 1,000,000 sorted cells together with 10%, 30% or 50% RNA. The CDR3 contains 15 residues. Germline V gene data show CDR1 as SQVTM and CDR2 as ANQGSEA. Note on this clonotype: Its antigen remains unidentified. The junction departs from germline at one end; a sequencing error may be responsible.

Previously published methods and listed TCR primers were used for the bulk TCR libraries. MiXCR was run by TCRdb on the PCR reads, yielding one entry per CDR3 protein. The sample includes roughly 300,000 distinct CDR3 sequences, roughly a quarter of them seen just once. Notes on the study in general: Sizes of clones that are highly expanded could be underestimated (if identical TCR molecules share a barcode).

The source material was naive CD8+ T cells from blood, with Jurkat cell RNA spiked in. Described subset: FACS-sorted CD8+CD4-CCR7+CD45RA+ naive T cells. This TCR was sampled from a human donor in good health. Some libraries in this study had Jurkat cell RNA spiked in. This chain connects TRBV29-1 to TRBJ2-2; 10 bases are shared with TRBD2. CDR3 DNA sequence: TGCAGCGTTGTTTCAGCGGGAGGGAACACCGGGGGGCTGATTTTT. Translating it yields CSVVSAGGNTGGLIF.